These 26 T cell receptor beta chains were all obtained from the same sample, sequenced in a study of cytomegalovirus exposure and HLA in healthy donors. Using immunoSEQ multiplex PCR, the repertoire was profiled, and TCRdb retains in-frame clones only, with some absent. The sample yields around 150,000 clones, roughly 96% seen once. The sequenced material came from PBMCs. These receptors were collected from a woman aged 18-29 years in good health and CMV-seronegative.

This clone occurred a few times. The chain joins TRBV6-1 to TRBJ2-3; 8 positions agree with TRBD1. Trimming at V came to 3 bases and at J to 2 bases, leaving 4 bases not matched to a gene. The CDR3 runs 15 residues. Germline V gene lookup returns CDR1 MNHNS and CDR2 SASEGT. The CDR3 is CASSDDRGHTDTQYF. CDR3 sequence (DNA): TGTGCCAGCAGTGATGACAGGGGACACACAGATACGCAGTATTTT.

The chain links TRBV10-1 to TRBJ1-2; 7 positions match TRBD1. Looked up from germline, CDR1 is WNHNN and CDR2 is SYGVQD (reference sequence). The CDR3 is 13 amino acids. J gave up 7 bases and V 7 bases, and 9 bases lay outside the gene matches. The CDR3 spells CASTLTGESGYTF. CDR3 nucleotide sequence: TGCGCCAGCACATTAACAGGGGAAAGTGGCTACACCTTC.

V is TRBV11-3 and J is TRBJ2-3; maybe TRBD2 (6 bases). CDR1 is SGHNT and CDR2 is YENEEA in the germline V gene. V lost 5 bases, J lost 2 bases, and 17 bases lay in between. The CDR3 is 16 amino acids. The CDR3 here is CASSPRRSGVTDTQYF. DNA of the CDR3: TGTGCCAGCAGCCCCCGGCGTTCGGGGGTCACAGATACGCAGTATTTT.

The gene calls are TRBV9 and TRBJ2-5; TRBD2 aligns across 13 bases. The V gene end was trimmed by 0 bases and the J gene end by 3 bases; junction bases not matched to a gene: 5. The CDR3 extends over 17 amino acids. CDR1 and CDR2 (germline): SGDLS, YYNGEE. DNA of the CDR3: TGTGCCAGCAGCGTAGGGGCGGGGACTAGCGGGGAAGAGACCCAGTACTTC. Translation gives CASSVGAGTSGEETQYF.

The V gene is TRBV28, the J gene TRBJ2-7, with D possibly being TRBD1 (6 bases). Per the germline V gene, CDR1 is MDHEN and CDR2 is SYDVKM. Deletions cut 8 bases from V and 1 base from J, with 18 bases between. The CDR3 loop spans 15 amino acids. The CDR3 nucleotides are TGTGCCAGCTTCCCCTCGAGGACAGTTTCCTACGAGCAGTACTTC. It specifies CASFPSRTVSYEQYF. Based on the CDR3 plus reference TRBV28 and TRBJ2-7, the full variable domain is DVKVTQSSRYLVKRTGEKVFLECVQDMDHENMFWYRQDPGLGLRLIYFSYDVKMKEKGDIPEGYSVSREKKERFSLILESASTNQTSMYLCASFPSRTVSYEQYFGPGTRLTVT.

V usage is TRBV2 and J usage is TRBJ1-3; no reliable D call. Trimming cost V 4 bases and J 0 bases, with 10 bases left between them. The CDR3 is 15 residues long. Germline V gives CDR1 SNHLY, CDR2 FYNNEI. CDR3 amino acids: CASSVRGRSGNTIYF. The CDR3 region has the DNA TGTGCCAGCAGTGTTCGGGGTCGCTCTGGAAACACCATATATTTT.

V usage is TRBV13 and J usage is TRBJ2-5; 7 positions match TRBD2. Germline trimming cut 5 bases from V and 4 bases from J; bases unmatched to any gene: 10. There are 15 residues in the CDR3. Germline lookup yields CDR1 PRHDT and CDR2 FYEKMQ (reference sequence). DNA of the CDR3: TGTGCCAGCAGCCCCCGGGGGGACCTACCAGAGACCCAGTACTTC. This gives the protein CASSPRGDLPETQYF.

This sequence joins TRBV6-4 and TRBJ1-2; 9 bases agree with TRBD1. The CDR3 contains 15 residues. J was trimmed by 6 bases and V by 6 bases; bases with no gene match: 11. Germline CDR1 is MRHNA and CDR2 is SNTAGT. As DNA, the CDR3 is TGTGCCAGCAGAAGGACAGGGGTGGATAAGGATGGCTACACCTTC. Translation gives CASRRTGVDKDGYTF.

The V gene is TRBV6-7, the J gene TRBJ2-7, with 7 bases aligning to TRBD2. TRBV6-7 has ORF status, its function being uncertain. The length of the CDR3 is 16 residues. J was trimmed by 2 bases and V by 10 bases; bases with no gene match: 17. CDR3 sequence: CANTGGRGDRAYEQYF. The CDR3 DNA is TGTGCCAATACGGGCGGGAGAGGGGACCGAGCCTACGAGCAGTACTTC.

This chain links TRBV15 with TRBJ2-5; 7 bases fit TRBD1. V lost 1 base, J lost 4 bases, and 12 bases stayed unmatched. CDR3 length: 17 residues. The germline gives CDR1 LNHNV, CDR2 YYDKDF (reference sequence). The CDR3 DNA follows: TGTGCCACCAGCAGAGGACCCTCGACAGGGTACGGAGAGACCCAGTACTTC. This codes for CATSRGPSTGYGETQYF. Combining the CDR3 with reference TRBV15 and TRBJ2-5 gives the whole variable domain DAMVIQNPRYQVTQFGKPVTLSCSQTLNHNVMYWYQQKSSQAPKLLFHYYDKDFNNEADTPDNFQSRRPNTSFCFLDIRSPGLGDTAMYLCATSRGPSTGYGETQYFGPGTRLLVL.

The J gene is TRBJ1-6, the V gene TRBV5-1; D perhaps matches TRBD1 (6 bases). This CDR3 contains 19 residues. CDR1 is SGHRS and CDR2 is YFSETQ in the germline V gene. Trimming shortened V by 0 bases and J by 7 bases, and 23 bases separated the two germline ends. The CDR3 spells CASSLGLHGTQPRNSPLHF. CDR3 coding DNA: TGCGCCAGCAGCTTGGGACTACACGGGACACAACCTCGGAATTCACCCCTCCACTTT.

The gene calls are TRBV15 and TRBJ2-3, with D tentatively TRBD1 (6 bases). Trimming stripped 0 bases from V and 2 bases from J, with 9 bases between. The CDR3 loop spans 15 amino acids. The germline V gene encodes CDR1 LNHNV and CDR2 YYDKDF (reference sequence). CDR3 residues: CATSRDGGDTDTQYF. The CDR3 DNA reads as TGTGCCACCAGCAGAGATGGGGGCGACACAGATACGCAGTATTTT.

This clone came up once. The chain uses TRBV13 and TRBJ1-1; D is uncertain. CDR1 and CDR2 from the germline V gene are PRHDT and FYEKMQ (reference sequence). This CDR3 region has 11 residues. Trimming cost V 0 bases and J 11 bases, with 7 bases left between them. This CDR3 is CASSLGPGAFF. DNA for the CDR3: TGTGCCAGCAGCTTAGGACCCGGGGCTTTCTTT.

The table lists this clone with a count of one. The chain employs TRBV4-1 and TRBJ2-5, with 9 nucleotides matching TRBD2. The V gene's germline CDR1 is MGHRA and CDR2 YSYEKL. This CDR3 has 16 residues. V lost 4 bases to trimming and J lost 4 bases; unmatched junction nucleotides: 10. CDR3 protein: CASSPPRGGAAETQYF. CDR3 nucleotide sequence: TGCGCCAGCAGCCCTCCCCGCGGGGGGGCCGCAGAGACCCAGTACTTC.

V gene TRBV6-1 combines with J gene TRBJ2-1, with a tentative D call TRBD1 (5 bases). Germline values: CDR1 MNHNS, CDR2 SASEGT. This CDR3 spans 15 amino acids. V dropped 4 bases and J dropped 1 base, with 11 bases sitting between them. CDR3 sequence (DNA): TGTGCCAGCAGTGGGACGACAGTATCCTACAATGAGCAGTTCTTC. It yields the protein CASSGTTVSYNEQFF.

The chain joins TRBV7-9 to TRBJ1-1; unclear D gene. Germline V gives CDR1 SEHNR, CDR2 FQNEAQ (reference sequence). This CDR3 contains 13 residues. Deletions cut 5 bases from V and 5 bases from J, with 12 bases between. The CDR3 sequence is CASSTNNPTEAFF. Here the CDR3 DNA reads TGTGCCAGCAGCACAAATAACCCAACTGAAGCTTTCTTT.

The chain uses TRBV6-5 and TRBJ2-7; D might be TRBD1 (5 bases). The CDR3 totals 13 residues. CDR1 and CDR2 (germline): MNHEY, SVGAGI. Trimming removed 4 bases at V and 0 bases at J, with 7 bases between. Here the CDR3 reads CASSSDISYEQYF. The CDR3 bases are TGTGCCAGCAGTTCGGACATCTCCTACGAGCAGTACTTC.

This clone was seen a single time. The V gene is TRBV6-1, the J gene TRBJ1-1, with TRBD1 identical over 8 bases. V gave up 6 bases and J gave up 6 bases; unmatched junction bases: 9. From germline, CDR1 is MNHNS and CDR2 SASEGT. The CDR3 contains 14 residues. As DNA, the CDR3 is TGTGCCAGCAGGATGACAGGGGCTGCATCTGAAGCTTTCTTT. The encoded protein is CASRMTGAASEAFF.

The rearrangement uses TRBV6-5 and TRBJ2-1; 14 positions agree with TRBD2. The CDR3 totals 16 residues. V gave up 3 bases and J gave up 12 bases; unmatched junction bases: 10. CDR1 is MNHEY and CDR2 is SVGAGI in the germline V gene. DNA of the CDR3: TGTGCCAGCAGTTATAGGGGGACTAGCGGGGGCATAAGGCAGTTCTTC. Protein product: CASSYRGTSGGIRQFF.

The V gene is TRBV7-2, the J gene TRBJ2-7; 10 bases map to TRBD1. Germline V gene data show CDR1 as SGHTA and CDR2 as FQGNSA. This CDR3 has 15 amino acids. V shed 5 bases, J shed 7 bases, and the junction held 11 bases outside the gene matches. This CDR3 reads CASSNSRTGGTEQYF. The CDR3 coding sequence is TGTGCCAGCAGCAACAGTCGGACAGGGGGTACTGAGCAGTACTTC.

The genes are TRBV5-4 and TRBJ2-3; no firm D call. The CDR3 runs 14 residues. The V end was cut by 4 bases, the J end by 1 base, with 10 bases between. Germline values: CDR1 SGHNT, CDR2 YYREEE (reference sequence). The CDR3 protein is CASSLRHGTDTQYF. The CDR3 nucleotides read TGTGCCAGCAGCCTCCGACATGGCACAGATACGCAGTATTTT. The full variable domain, rest sourced from reference TRBV5-4 and TRBJ2-3, is ETGVTQSPTHLIKTRGQQVTLRCSSQSGHNTVSWYQQALGQGPQFIFQYYREEENGRGNFPPRFSGLQFPNYSSELNVNALELDDSALYLCASSLRHGTDTQYFGPGTRLTVL.

Concerning this clone: This sample includes further DNA sequences coding for the same CDR3. This chain links TRBV5-1 with TRBJ1-1; the D gene is possibly TRBD1 (5 bases). V was clipped by 2 bases and J by 3 bases, with 11 bases between them. Germline CDR1 is SGHRS and CDR2 is YFSETQ. The CDR3 has 14 residues. CDR3 DNA: TGCGCCAGCAGCTTATCGGGGGGGGACACTGAAGCTTTCTTT. Translation: CASSLSGGDTEAFF.

The rearrangement uses TRBV19 and TRBJ2-7; 7 nucleotides line up with TRBD1. The CDR3 extends over 14 amino acids. Germline CDR1 and CDR2: LNHDA and SQIVND (reference sequence). J was trimmed by 4 bases and V by 4 bases; bases with no gene match: 7. The CDR3 protein is CASSKGGESYEQYF. CDR3 nucleotide sequence: TGTGCCAGTAGTAAAGGGGGCGAAAGTTACGAGCAGTACTTC.

On this clone itself: This sample also contains other DNA sequences that code for the same CDR3. V is TRBV18 and J is TRBJ2-5; D may be TRBD2 (5 bases). The V gene's germline CDR1 is KGHSH and CDR2 LQKENI. This CDR3 region has 11 residues. V was clipped by 6 bases and J by 5 bases, with 7 bases between them. The CDR3 sequence is CASSPGETQYF. In DNA form, the CDR3 reads TGTGCCAGCTCGCCGGGGGAGACCCAGTACTTC.

This chain connects TRBV6-1 to TRBJ1-6, with D tentatively TRBD1 (6 bases). The CDR3 sequence is 14 residues long. V lost 5 bases and J lost 3, with 8 bases in between. Germline V gene lookup returns CDR1 MNHNS and CDR2 SASEGT. CDR3 in amino acids: CASSTGLYNSPLHF. Written as DNA, the CDR3 is TGTGCCAGCAGTACAGGGCTCTATAATTCACCCCTCCACTTT.

The gene calls are TRBV27 and TRBJ1-6; no reliable D call. CDR3 length: 15 residues. Between the trimmed V and J ends, which lost 5 bases and 5 bases, there was a span of 13 bases. Per the germline V gene, CDR1 is MNHEY and CDR2 is SMNVEV (reference sequence). CDR3 coding DNA: TGTGCCAGCAGTCCGAATGTGAGGAATAATTCACCCCTCCACTTT. Its protein product is CASSPNVRNNSPLHF.